Shown below are 5 T cell receptor beta chains from a single sample sequenced in a study of CD8+ T cells in alopecia areata. cDNA reverse transcribed from extracted RNA served as the sequencing template. The table came from immunoSEQ multiplex PCR; TCRdb's copy has only in-frame clones and leaves some out. The sample lists 100,000 to 150,000 clones, roughly 50% occurring once. Sequenced input: NKG2D-low CD8+ T cells sorted from blood. These receptor sequences come from a human donor with alopecia areata.

The sample holds one count of this clone. This chain links TRBV30 with TRBJ2-3, with 13 bases that match TRBD2. CDR1 GTSNPN and CDR2 SVGIG come from the germline V gene (reference sequence). V trimming: 0 bases; J trimming: 4 bases; junction bases outside the gene matches: 4. This CDR3 has 16 amino acids. CDR3 amino acids: CAWSVGLAGDADTQYF. Here the CDR3 DNA reads TGTGCCTGGAGTGTAGGACTAGCGGGAGACGCAGATACGCAGTATTTT.

CDR3 in amino acids: CASSHGLAGDIDTQYF. The CDR3 region has the DNA TGCGCCAGCAGCCATGGACTAGCGGGAGATATAGATACGCAGTATTTT. This sequence joins TRBV5-1 and TRBJ2-3; 13 bases are a match to TRBD2. Per germline, CDR1 SGHRS and CDR2 YFSETQ. V was pared by 4 bases and J by 5 bases, with 7 bases of the junction left unmatched. CDR3 length: 16 residues.

This rearrangement joins TRBV29-1 to TRBJ1-2, with D perhaps TRBD1 (5 bases). The CDR3 extends over 13 amino acids. V dropped 8 bases and J dropped 6 bases, with 19 bases sitting between them. The V gene's germline CDR1 is SQVTM and CDR2 ANQGSEA. CDR3 in DNA: TGCAGCTCCTCCGGAGAGGGGATCGATGGCTACACCTTC. Encoded protein: CSSSGEGIDGYTF.

This clone was counted between two and nine times. The chain links TRBV18 to TRBJ2-7, with unresolved D. Germline-derived CDR1 and CDR2 are KGHSH and LQKENI. CDR3 length: 12 residues. Trimming shortened V by 3 bases and J by 5 bases, and 8 bases separated the two germline ends. The CDR3, as DNA: TGTGCCAGCTCACCTTCCACCAACGAGCAGTACTTC. Its protein is CASSPSTNEQYF.

This clone has a handful of counts. The CDR3 DNA sequence: TGCAGCGTCGGACTAGCGGGAGGAGAGACCCAGTACTTC. This translates into CSVGLAGGETQYF. V gene TRBV29-1 combines with J gene TRBJ2-5; 14 bases line up with TRBD2. CDR3 length: 13 amino acids. With V trimmed by 6 bases and J by 4 bases, 1 base remained unmatched. Germline V lookup: CDR1 SQVTM, CDR2 ANQGSEA.